This is a list of T cell receptor beta chains from one sample in a study of blood T cell repertoires in COVID-19. Measured with immunoSEQ multiplex PCR; TCRdb has only the in-frame clones, and not every one. The sample lists over 45,000 clones, about four fifths occurring once. Sequencing was done on a sample of peripheral blood. The receptor set was obtained from a man aged 35 to 55 with acute or convalescent COVID-19. Both conserved end residues are part of each CDR3. The D gene is left open where the match is weak. Part of the rows lack a size; the others show once, few, many or a class for expanded clones.

size	V	D	J	CDR3	DNA
.	TRBV7-8	.	TRBJ1-1	CASSFGTGSAEAFF	TGTGCCAGCAGCTTCGGAACAGGTTCGGCTGAAGCTTTCTTT
.	TRBV9	.	TRBJ1-1	CASSVDKNTEAFF	TGTGCCAGCAGCGTGGACAAAAACACTGAAGCTTTCTTT
.	TRBV28	.	TRBJ2-7	CASSGSRGTYEQYF	TGTGCCAGCAGCGGCAGTCGGGGAACCTACGAGCAGTACTTC
.	TRBV29-1	TRBD1	TRBJ2-2	CSALRTGNTGELFF	TGCAGCGCCCTGCGGACAGGCAACACCGGGGAGCTGTTTTTT
.	TRBV5-1	.	TRBJ1-1	CASSLTGIVAEAFF	TGCGCCAGCAGCTTGACAGGGATAGTCGCTGAAGCTTTCTTT
.	TRBV7-2	.	TRBJ1-3	CAGSPRLAGNTIYF	TGTGCCGGCAGCCCCCGCCTGGCAGGAAACACCATATATTTT
.	TRBV5-1	TRBD2	TRBJ2-3	CASRLAGLPTDTQYF	TGCGCCAGCAGGCTAGCGGGGTTACCCACAGATACGCAGTATTTT
.	TRBV15	.	TRBJ1-1	CATSRDIGTPNTEAFF	TGTGCCACCAGCAGAGATATAGGGACACCGAACACTGAAGCTTTCTTT
.	TRBV7-6	.	TRBJ2-3	CASSLGPFPDTQYF	TGTGCCAGCAGCTTAGGGCCCTTTCCCGATACGCAGTATTTT
.	TRBV2	.	TRBJ2-4	CASNREGNIQYF	TGTGCCAGCAACAGGGAGGGAAACATTCAGTACTTC
once	TRBV24-1	.	TRBJ2-2	CATTVAGELFF	TGTGCCACCACAGTGGCCGGGGAGCTGTTTTTT
.	TRBV3-1/TRBV3-2	TRBD1	TRBJ1-2	CASSFRDRYYTF	TGTGCCAGCAGCTTCCGGGACAGGTACTACACCTTC
.	TRBV1	.	TRBJ1-5	CTSSPGRDQPQHF	TGCACCAGCAGCCCAGGGAGGGATCAGCCCCAGCATTTT
.	TRBV6-5	.	TRBJ2-1	CASSYSLVRNNEQFF	TGTGCCAGCAGTTATTCCCTAGTCCGAAACAATGAGCAGTTCTTC
.	TRBV28	.	TRBJ2-3	CASSLIYDSTDTQYF	TGTGCCAGCAGTTTAATCTACGATTCCACAGATACGCAGTATTTT
.	TRBV5-1	.	TRBJ2-1	CASSLAWGGRDEQFF	TGCGCCAGCAGCTTGGCTTGGGGGGGCCGGGATGAGCAGTTCTTC
.	TRBV24-1	TRBD2	TRBJ2-5	CATSDSSGAGETQYF	TGTGCCACCAGTGATTCTAGCGGGGCGGGGGAGACCCAGTACTTC
.	TRBV28	.	TRBJ1-6	CASISSEGSSYNSPLHF	TGTGCCAGCATTTCCTCGGAGGGGAGCTCCTATAATTCACCCCTCCACTTT
few	TRBV7-2	.	TRBJ1-5	CASSLVSIGQPQHF	TGTGCCAGCAGCTTAGTCTCTATCGGTCAGCCCCAGCATTTT
.	TRBV5-1	.	TRBJ1-2	CASSLGVTYGYTF	TGCGCCAGCAGCTTGGGAGTGACATATGGCTACACCTTC
.	TRBV18	TRBD1	TRBJ1-4	CASSPATGQGEKLFF	TGTGCCAGCTCACCGGCGACAGGGCAGGGTGAAAAACTGTTTTTT
once	TRBV9	TRBD2	TRBJ2-2	CASSALAGGSTGELFF	TGTGCCAGCAGCGCGCTAGCGGGGGGGAGCACCGGGGAGCTGTTTTTT
.	TRBV5-1	TRBD1	TRBJ1-3	CASSPGTGSGNTIYF	TGCGCCAGCAGCCCCGGGACAGGCTCTGGAAACACCATATATTTT
.	TRBV7-3	.	TRBJ2-1	CASSLKNPSLLPSSYNEQFF	TGTGCCAGCAGCTTAAAAAACCCCTCCCTATTACCAAGCTCCTACAATGAGCAGTTCTTC
.	TRBV5-4	.	TRBJ2-7	CASSSDQTGAYEQYF	TGTGCCAGCAGCAGCGACCAAACAGGTGCCTACGAGCAGTACTTC
.	TRBV3-1/TRBV3-2	.	TRBJ2-2	CASSPRWGVKGTGELFF	TGTGCCAGCAGCCCCCGATGGGGGGTGAAAGGCACCGGGGAGCTGTTTTTT
.	TRBV18	.	TRBJ1-2	CASSPTDDFYGYTF	TGTGCCAGCTCACCGACAGACGACTTCTATGGCTACACCTTC
.	TRBV29-1	TRBD1	TRBJ2-7	CSVGTGWNEQYF	TGCAGCGTAGGGACAGGGTGGAACGAGCAGTACTTC
many	TRBV5-1	TRBD2	TRBJ2-3	CASSLGTGGLFTDTQYF	TGCGCCAGCAGCTTGGGGACGGGGGGACTATTCACAGATACGCAGTATTTT
.	TRBV25-1	.	TRBJ2-3	CASSEGRGLVSTDTQYF	TGTGCCAGCAGTGAGGGGCGGGGGCTCGTAAGTACAGATACGCAGTATTTT